The 9 T cell receptor beta chains presented below share a single source sample, sequenced in a study of cytomegalovirus exposure and HLA in healthy donors. PCR involved 60 Vbeta and 13 Jbeta primers. Clones were sequenced by immunoSEQ multiplex PCR, and TCRdb holds only the in-frame ones, with some missing. Altogether 120,000 to 150,000 clones are present, less than 10% being singletons, with the ten largest covering approximately 2%. Sequencing was performed on PBMCs. The receptor source for this set is a male donor in good health and CMV-seronegative.

This chain connects TRBV29-1 to TRBJ1-2; TRBD1 matches 8 bases. The CDR3 sequence is 14 residues long. The J segment lost 8 bases and the V segment lost 4 bases, leaving 12 bases of the junction unmatched. Germline V gene sequence: CDR1 SQVTM, CDR2 ANQGSEA. The CDR3 nucleotides are TGCAGCGTTGGGGAAGATCGGACAGGGCGAGGCTACACCTTC. This sequence encodes CSVGEDRTGRGYTF.

This chain joins TRBV7-9 and TRBJ2-5; 8 bases line up with TRBD1. CDR1 is SEHNR, CDR2 FQNEAQ, per germline (reference sequence). There are 18 residues in the CDR3. V was clipped by 4 bases and J by 2 bases; unmatched bases: 15. The CDR3 loop reads CASSSQDRVMMRQETQYF. CDR3 bases: TGTGCCAGCAGCTCCCAGGACAGGGTAATGATGAGGCAAGAGACCCAGTACTTC.

This sequence joins TRBV19 and TRBJ1-2, with 9 nucleotides matching TRBD1. Looked up from germline, CDR1 is LNHDA and CDR2 is SQIVND (reference sequence). V lost 2 bases to trimming and J lost 1 base; unmatched junction nucleotides: 11. The CDR3 is 18 amino acids. Here the CDR3 reads CASSISTWDRDLNYGYTF. The CDR3 coding sequence is TGTGCCAGTAGTATAAGTACATGGGACAGGGACCTTAACTATGGCTACACCTTC.

This clone appeared a few times. The chain joins TRBV19 to TRBJ1-1; 8 nucleotides match TRBD1. CDR1 LNHDA and CDR2 SQIVND come from the germline V gene (reference sequence). The V gene end was trimmed by 7 bases and the J gene end by 0 bases; junction bases not matched to a gene: 4. This CDR3 has 14 residues. The CDR3 is CASTLDRVNTEAFF. The CDR3 DNA is TGTGCCAGTACCTTGGACAGGGTGAACACTGAAGCTTTCTTT.

The rearrangement uses TRBV10-3 and TRBJ1-5; the D gene is possibly TRBD1 (6 bases). CDR1 is ENHRY, CDR2 SYGVKD, per germline. The CDR3 sequence is 13 residues long. V lost 8 bases, J lost 7 bases, and 15 bases lay in between. In DNA, the CDR3 is TGTGCCATCGGGGGCGCAGGGTTCCAGCCCCAGCATTTT. As protein: CAIGGAGFQPQHF.

In its sample, this clone was seen a few times. This chain connects TRBV10-3 to TRBJ2-2, with a weak D call TRBD2 (5 bases). Looked up from germline, CDR1 is ENHRY and CDR2 is SYGVKD. With 7 bases removed from V and 6 bases from J, the gap between germline ends came to 15 bases. The CDR3 sequence is 14 residues long. The DNA for the CDR3 is TGTGCCATCACCCCCGGACTGGTCCCCGGGGAGCTGTTTTTT. The encoded protein is CAITPGLVPGELFF.

In its sample, this clone was seen a few times. This sequence joins TRBV28 and TRBJ1-3; TRBD1 agrees at 7 bases. The CDR3 consists of 15 residues. Unmatched junction bases numbered 7, after V lost 5 bases and J lost 3 bases. Per germline, CDR1 MDHEN and CDR2 SYDVKM. For the CDR3, the DNA is TGTGCCAGCAGTCCTACGGACAGGTTTGGAAACACCATATATTTT. Protein: CASSPTDRFGNTIYF.

The chain couples TRBV7-2 to TRBJ1-2, with 9 bases matching TRBD1. V was pared by 4 bases and J by 4 bases, with 4 bases of the junction left unmatched. The CDR3 loop spans 14 amino acids. In germline, CDR1 is SGHTA, CDR2 FQGNSA. The CDR3, as DNA: TGTGCCAGCAGCTCGGACAGGGGAGGCTATGGCTACACCTTC. The encoded protein is CASSSDRGGYGYTF.

This clone was observed a handful of times. V is TRBV4-3 and J is TRBJ1-2, with TRBD1 matching 9 bases. Trimming took 3 bases from V and 5 from J; bases not matched to a gene: 7. The CDR3 contains 15 residues. Germline V gives CDR1 LGHNA, CDR2 YSLEER. CDR3 loop: CASSQGQGVRYGYTF. The CDR3 DNA reads as TGCGCCAGCAGCCAGGGACAGGGTGTTAGGTATGGCTACACCTTC.